The rows below give T cell receptor beta chains drawn from one sample of a study of T-cell memory formation after mild COVID-19. TCRdb redid the calling of the 5' RACE reads with MiXCR, one entry per CDR3 protein. The data contain some 130,000 distinct CDR3 sequences, roughly a quarter of them singletons. The specimen sequenced was PBMCs or a T cell subset sorted from them (not recorded which). The receptors stem from an adult woman who had mild COVID-19 (a few samples of this study predate the infection). Cell type and time point are not known. The CDR3 runs from the conserved cysteine through the conserved F or W. Each record gives: V gene, D gene, clone size, J gene, CDR3 protein, CDR3 DNA. D genes are given only for firm matches. Some rows mark clone size as missing; the rest say once, few, many or name a class of expanded clone.

v_gene: TRBV9; d_gene: TRBD2; abundance: few; j_gene: TRBJ2-5; CDR3aa: CASSEPPGTSSPSETQYF; CDR3nt: TGTGCCAGCAGCGAGCCCCCCGGGACTAGCTCCCCGTCGGAGACCCAGTACTTC
v_gene: TRBV7-8; d_gene: TRBD1; abundance: NA; j_gene: TRBJ2-3; CDR3aa: CASSYSGTVGTDTQYF; CDR3nt: TGTGCCAGCAGCTATTCCGGGACAGTCGGCACAGATACGCAGTATTTT
v_gene: TRBV24-1; d_gene: NA; abundance: NA; j_gene: TRBJ2-2; CDR3aa: CATSDLSEGANTGELFF; CDR3nt: TGTGCCACCAGTGATTTGTCAGAGGGTGCAAACACCGGGGAGCTGTTTTTT
v_gene: TRBV6-1; d_gene: TRBD1; abundance: few; j_gene: TRBJ2-3; CDR3aa: CASSEGDRWTDTQYF; CDR3nt: TGTGCCAGCAGTGAGGGGGACAGGTGGACAGATACGCAGTATTTT
v_gene: TRBV7-6; d_gene: TRBD1; abundance: few; j_gene: TRBJ2-7; CDR3aa: CASSSRTGARDEQYF; CDR3nt: TGTGCCAGCAGCTCCCGGACAGGGGCGCGGGACGAGCAGTACTTC
v_gene: TRBV19; d_gene: TRBD2; abundance: NA; j_gene: TRBJ2-7; CDR3aa: CASSPSGSIYEQYF; CDR3nt: TGTGCCAGTAGTCCAAGCGGGAGTATCTACGAGCAGTACTTC
v_gene: TRBV12-3/TRBV12-4; d_gene: NA; abundance: few; j_gene: TRBJ2-7; CDR3aa: CASSFHGTSYEQYF; CDR3nt: TGTGCCAGCAGTTTTCACGGGACCTCCTACGAGCAGTACTTC
v_gene: TRBV18; d_gene: NA; abundance: NA; j_gene: TRBJ2-4; CDR3aa: CASSPGDKNIQYF; CDR3nt: TGTGCCAGCTCACCAGGGGACAAAAACATTCAGTACTTC
v_gene: TRBV27; d_gene: NA; abundance: few; j_gene: TRBJ2-7; CDR3aa: CASSPGLNYEQYF; CDR3nt: TGTGCCAGCAGCCCCGGACTGAACTACGAGCAGTACTTC
v_gene: TRBV4-2; d_gene: NA; abundance: few; j_gene: TRBJ2-5; CDR3aa: CASSQETRDGETQYF; CDR3nt: TGTGCCAGCAGCCAAGAGACCCGGGATGGGGAGACCCAGTACTTC
v_gene: TRBV12-3/TRBV12-4; d_gene: NA; abundance: NA; j_gene: TRBJ2-3; CDR3aa: CASSTSPTDTQYF; CDR3nt: TGTGCCAGCAGTACTTCCCCCACAGATACGCAGTATTTT
v_gene: TRBV7-3; d_gene: NA; abundance: NA; j_gene: TRBJ1-6; CDR3aa: CASSHEPNNSPLHF; CDR3nt: TGTGCCAGCAGCCACGAACCCAATAATTCACCCCTCCACTTT
v_gene: TRBV5-1; d_gene: TRBD1; abundance: NA; j_gene: TRBJ2-7; CDR3aa: CASSDLGTEYEQYF; CDR3nt: TGCGCCAGCAGCGACCTCGGGACAGAGTACGAGCAGTACTTC
v_gene: TRBV15; d_gene: NA; abundance: NA; j_gene: TRBJ2-7; CDR3aa: CATSEGEGLYEQYF; CDR3nt: TGTGCCACCAGCGAGGGGGAGGGCCTCTACGAGCAGTACTTC
v_gene: TRBV7-9; d_gene: NA; abundance: few; j_gene: TRBJ1-1; CDR3aa: CASSLLLRDEAFF; CDR3nt: TGTGCCAGCAGCTTACTGCTACGGGACGAAGCTTTCTTT
v_gene: TRBV9; d_gene: TRBD2; abundance: NA; j_gene: TRBJ2-2; CDR3aa: CASSVEGLAGTPSTGELFF; CDR3nt: TGTGCCAGCAGCGTAGAGGGACTAGCGGGGACCCCGAGCACCGGGGAGCTGTTTTTT
v_gene: TRBV6-5; d_gene: TRBD1; abundance: few; j_gene: TRBJ1-1; CDR3aa: CASSTRGWPDTEAFF; CDR3nt: TGTGCCAGCAGTACCAGGGGGTGGCCGGACACTGAAGCTTTCTTT
v_gene: TRBV5-1; d_gene: NA; abundance: once; j_gene: TRBJ1-1; CDR3aa: CASSLEDSGDTEAFF; CDR3nt: TGCGCCAGCAGCTTGGAAGACTCTGGGGACACTGAAGCTTTCTTT
v_gene: TRBV6-5; d_gene: TRBD2; abundance: NA; j_gene: TRBJ2-1; CDR3aa: CASNLGLGYNEQFF; CDR3nt: TGTGCCAGCAACCTGGGACTAGGCTACAATGAGCAGTTCTTC
v_gene: TRBV7-3; d_gene: NA; abundance: NA; j_gene: TRBJ1-1; CDR3aa: CASSHPGRTEAFF; CDR3nt: TGTGCCAGCAGCCACCCAGGGCGTACTGAAGCTTTCTTT